These T cell receptor beta chains were read from a single sample in a study of shared clonotypes between healthy human individuals. Here immunoSEQ multiplex PCR was the method, and the copy in TCRdb shows in-frame clones only, minus some. The table lists approximately 740,000 clones, under 80% of them singletons. Specimen: memory CD4+ T cells sorted from blood. The receptor set was obtained from a woman aged 30 to 39 in good health. Both conserved end residues are part of each CDR3.

V gene	J gene	CDR3 protein
TRBV28	TRBJ1-5	CASRKTGTGNQPQHF
TRBV7-9	TRBJ2-3	CASSQDYHVQYF
TRBV2	TRBJ2-2	CASSSGPNTGELFF
TRBV7-3	TRBJ2-6	CASSLYGGLIRTGANVLTF
TRBV7-2	TRBJ2-3	CASSSQGSASTDTQYF
TRBV7-9	TRBJ2-2	CASSLARVAGRRELFF
TRBV10-2	TRBJ2-5	CATRIGFGETQYF
TRBV7-9	TRBJ2-3	CASSGRVTDTQYF
TRBV27	TRBJ2-2	CASSFSVPGELFF
TRBV18	TRBJ1-2	CASSPTGQGAIGYTF
TRBV28	TRBJ1-1	CASRQPFRNTEAFF
TRBV5-1	TRBJ2-1	CASSSDTSSYNEQFF
TRBV30	TRBJ2-1	CAWSNRLQYNEQFF
TRBV2	TRBJ1-1	CASRGEFEAFF
TRBV28	TRBJ1-1	CASSFGGRGGLITEAFF
TRBV7-6	TRBJ2-3	CASSPEVPGLAGGPQDTQYF
TRBV6-5	TRBJ2-3	CASRLADVTDTQYF
TRBV14	TRBJ2-2	CASSRYRGAGELFF
TRBV28	TRBJ2-1	CASRSGQGAFDEQFF
TRBV6-4	TRBJ2-1	CASSAAGGSYNEQFF
TRBV5-5	TRBJ1-2	CASSLAIQEIDYTF
TRBV19	TRBJ1-5	CASRYQGASNQPQHF
TRBV19	TRBJ2-3	CASSIDADTQYF
TRBV5-1	TRBJ2-1	CASSGRLWDSSYNEQFF
TRBV28	TRBJ2-3	CASSLTREVNTQYF
TRBV25-1	TRBJ2-2	CASSEPGSRSNSGELFF
TRBV28	TRBJ2-4	CASSPVGLAKNIQYF
TRBV28	.	CASRRDGGISSYEQYF
TRBV9	TRBJ2-3	CASSVSGKLDTQYF
TRBV28	TRBJ1-3	CASSYGRASGNTIYF
TRBV7-2	TRBJ2-3	CASSLTGLRSDTQYF
TRBV5-1	TRBJ2-3	CASSPRVASGNTDTQYF
TRBV27	TRBJ2-1	CASSSGLTYNEQFF
TRBV6-1	TRBJ2-6	CASRKTGAGANVLTF
TRBV6-5	TRBJ2-7	CASSPGTGVNEQYF
TRBV19	TRBJ1-5	CASSIQQGALNQPQHF
TRBV18	TRBJ2-1	CASSLRTSSYNEQFF
TRBV27	TRBJ1-2	CASSATQGARSYGYTF
TRBV5-6	TRBJ1-4	CASTTNNEKLFF
TRBV6-4	TRBJ2-3	CASSALGTTDTQYF
TRBV19	TRBJ1-1	CASSRTAASNTEAFF
TRBV4-1	TRBJ2-1	CASSQLTLIEQFF
TRBV28	TRBJ1-3	CASSLAGNTIYF
TRBV6-6	TRBJ2-5	CASSRSQGIQETQYF
TRBV7-2	TRBJ2-3	CASSSGGLAGSTDTQYF
TRBV28	TRBJ1-2	CASRRDSYGYTF
TRBV4-2	TRBJ2-7	CASSQEAAGGYYEQYF
TRBV18	TRBJ2-5	CASSPDRGGETQYF
TRBV7-9	TRBJ2-5	CASSAGSTETQYF
TRBV7-2	TRBJ2-5	CASSLAGVRETQYF
TRBV27	TRBJ1-5	CASSDRGTIGPQHF
TRBV28	TRBJ1-3	CASSPPHRRNTIYF
TRBV14	TRBJ2-7	CASSRRTWTSGTYEQYF
TRBV7-9	TRBJ2-3	CASSSRGGTGTDTQYF
TRBV19	TRBJ2-2	CASSIWSDRAAGELFF
TRBV4-1	TRBJ2-5	CASSQTGTGTQETQYF
TRBV5-1	TRBJ2-1	CASFRGPDSGGYNEQFF